Each of the 24 T cell receptor beta chains below was sequenced from the same sample in a study of blood T cell repertoires in COVID-19. TCRdb's table, derived via immunoSEQ multiplex PCR, lists solely in-frame clones and lacks some. The sample shows some 150,000 clones, more than 80% of them seen only once. Sequenced material: peripheral blood. The receptors here all came from a human donor in a cohort sampled during active COVID-19.

The V call is TRBV28, the J call TRBJ1-5; 7 bases are shared with TRBD1. From germline, CDR1 is MDHEN and CDR2 SYDVKM. Trimming removed 6 bases from V and 3 bases from J; junction bases left unmatched: 14. The CDR3 has 17 residues. CDR3 protein: CASSFIPQGSSNQPQHF. The CDR3 region has the DNA TGTGCCAGCAGCTTTATCCCACAGGGGTCCTCCAATCAGCCCCAGCATTTT.

This chain uses TRBV5-4 with TRBJ2-5; 8 nucleotides match TRBD2. Germline V CDR1 and CDR2: SGHNT, YYREEE (reference sequence). This CDR3 contains 18 residues. The trim removed 0 bases at V and 0 bases at J, leaving 10 bases unmatched. CDR3 amino acids: CASSLELGLVGDQETQYF. The DNA of the CDR3 is TGTGCCAGCAGCTTGGAACTGGGACTAGTAGGAGACCAAGAGACCCAGTACTTC. Full variable domain (missing parts from reference TRBV5-4 and TRBJ2-5): ETGVTQSPTHLIKTRGQQVTLRCSSQSGHNTVSWYQQALGQGPQFIFQYYREEENGRGNFPPRFSGLQFPNYSSELNVNALELDDSALYLCASSLELGLVGDQETQYFGPGTRLLVL.

V is TRBV5-6 and J is TRBJ2-7, with D maybe TRBD1 (6 bases). Per the germline V gene, CDR1 is SGHDT and CDR2 is YYEEEE. V lost 7 bases and J 6 bases, leaving 17 bases between the germline ends. The CDR3 loop spans 13 amino acids. The chain's CDR3 is CASGIGGLGEQYF. The CDR3 DNA reads as TGTGCCAGCGGAATAGGGGGTTTGGGCGAGCAGTACTTC.

For the CDR3, the DNA is TGCGCCAGCAGCCTTGGGACAGGGGGCTGGGGTGAGCAGTTCTTC. This gives the protein CASSLGTGGWGEQFF. The chain links TRBV5-1 to TRBJ2-1; 12 bases are a match to TRBD1. Looked up from germline, CDR1 is SGHRS and CDR2 is YFSETQ. The length of the CDR3 is 15 residues. Losses at the gene ends were 4 bases for V and 9 bases for J; bases not matched to a gene: 8. The full variable domain, its missing parts supplied by reference TRBV5-1 and TRBJ2-1, is KAGVTQTPRYLIKTRGQQVTLSCSPISGHRSVSWYQQTPGQGLQFLFEYFSETQRNKGNFPGRFSGRQFSNSRSEMNVSTLELGDSALYLCASSLGTGGWGEQFFGPGTRLTVL.

This clone was seen more than once but under ten times. The chain recombines TRBV4-2 with TRBJ1-4, with 9 bases matching TRBD1. CDR3 length: 20 residues. J lost 1 base, V lost 1 base, and 13 bases had no gene match. Germline CDR1 reads LGHNA; CDR2 reads YNFKEQ. DNA of the CDR3: TGTGCCAGCAGCCAAGTGGTCGGACAGGGGATGGGGCAAACTAATGAAAAACTGTTTTTT. Translation gives CASSQVVGQGMGQTNEKLFF.

The chain recombines TRBV4-1 with TRBJ1-1, with D possibly being TRBD1 (5 bases). V dropped 0 bases and J dropped 9 bases, with 11 bases sitting between them. Germline assignment: CDR1 MGHRA and CDR2 YSYEKL. The CDR3 is 13 amino acids. In DNA, the CDR3 is TGCGCCAGCAGCCAAGATCCTGGGACTCAAGCTTTCTTT. It encodes CASSQDPGTQAFF.

This clone was observed a handful of times. CDR3: CSVATGDLAGNTIYF. The CDR3 DNA follows: TGCAGCGTTGCGACAGGAGATCTAGCTGGAAACACCATATATTTT. The V call is TRBV29-1, the J call TRBJ1-3, with D tentatively TRBD1 (6 bases). This CDR3 comprises 15 residues. Trimming took off 4 bases at V and 2 bases at J, with 15 bases between the two ends. Germline CDR1 SQVTM, CDR2 ANQGSEA.

In DNA form, the CDR3 reads TGTGCCAGCAGTCAGAGCGGGGGGACGCACGAGCAGTACTTC. Protein sequence: CASSQSGGTHEQYF. The chain combines TRBV28 with TRBJ2-7; 9 positions agree with TRBD2. The CDR3 is 14 residues long. The trim removed 5 bases at V and 5 bases at J, leaving 7 bases unmatched. Germline loops: CDR1 MDHEN, CDR2 SYDVKM.

This clone has only a few counts. The chain has TRBV7-8 and TRBJ2-7, with 9 nucleotides matching TRBD1. The germline V gene has CDR1 SGHVS and CDR2 FQNEAQ. This CDR3 has 14 amino acids. With 5 bases clipped from V and 6 bases from J, the junction kept 8 bases outside the gene matches. CDR3 bases: TGTGCCAGCAGCCCAAACAGGGGGCTGGGCGAGCAGTACTTC. Translation: CASSPNRGLGEQYF.

The rearrangement joins TRBV11-3 to TRBJ1-1; the D gene is possibly TRBD1 (5 bases). The V end was cut by 3 bases, the J end by 4 bases, with 9 bases between. This CDR3 has 13 amino acids. The germline CDR1 and CDR2 sequences are SGHNT and YENEEA. The CDR3 sequence: CASSFQGSTEAFF. CDR3 coding DNA: TGTGCCAGCAGCTTCCAGGGTTCCACTGAAGCTTTCTTT. Full variable domain (outside the CDR3, taken from reference TRBV11-3 and TRBJ1-1): EAGVVQSPRYKIIEKKQPVAFWCNPISGHNTLYWYLQNLGQGPELLIRYENEEAVDDSQLPKDRFSAERLKGVDSTLKIQPAELGDSAVYLCASSFQGSTEAFFGQGTRLTVV.

In this sample, this clone turned up a few times. The chain carries TRBV6-5 and TRBJ1-1; possibly TRBD1 for D (5 bases). The V gene lost 6 bases and the J gene lost 2 bases, with 16 bases spanning the gap. Germline V gene sequence: CDR1 MNHEY, CDR2 SVGAGI. CDR3 size: 15 residues. The DNA for the CDR3 is TGTGCCAGCAGCCAAATAGACAGAGTCAACACTGAAGCTTTCTTT. It specifies CASSQIDRVNTEAFF.

The chain combines TRBV4-2 with TRBJ2-2, with 11 bases that match TRBD2. V lost 8 bases, J lost 5 bases, and 4 bases stayed unmatched. Germline lookup yields CDR1 LGHNA and CDR2 YNFKEQ. This CDR3 contains 14 residues. The CDR3 spells CASCSGGGTGELFF. In nucleotides, the CDR3 is TGTGCCAGCTGTAGCGGGGGGGGTACCGGGGAGCTGTTTTTT.

CDR3 amino acids: CASSDSSRDTQYF. The DNA of the CDR3 is TGTGCCAGCAGTGACTCGAGTCGGGATACGCAGTATTTT. This rearrangement joins TRBV6-4 to TRBJ2-3; no clear D gene. This CDR3 comprises 13 residues. CDR1 is MRHNA and CDR2 is SNTAGT in the germline V gene. V lost 0 bases and J lost 6, with 7 bases in between.

The V and J genes are TRBV10-3 and TRBJ2-1; no definite D call. Germline V gives CDR1 ENHRY, CDR2 SYGVKD. V was pared by 0 bases and J by 15 bases, with 15 bases between. This CDR3 has 13 residues. CDR3 amino acids: CAISESSPGRPFF. DNA of the CDR3: TGTGCCATCAGTGAGTCTTCTCCAGGAAGGCCGTTCTTC.

This CDR3 reads CASSQDPGYGYTF. CDR3 in DNA: TGCGCCAGCAGCCAAGATCCGGGGTATGGCTACACCTTC. This chain links TRBV4-3 with TRBJ1-2; no clear D. In germline, CDR1 is LGHNA, CDR2 YSLEER. Between the trimmed V and J ends, which lost 0 bases and 5 bases, there was a span of 7 bases. The CDR3 extends over 13 amino acids.

The chain uses TRBV4-3 and TRBJ2-5; TRBD2 matches at 8 bases. Trimming cost V 1 base and J 4 bases; bases outside gene matches: 5. The CDR3 contains 15 residues. Germline CDR1 and CDR2: LGHNA and YSLEER. The CDR3 loop reads CASSQVPGGRETQYF. CDR3 DNA: TGCGCCAGCAGCCAAGTTCCGGGGGGGAGAGAGACCCAGTACTTC.

This clone appeared a single time. This sequence joins TRBV2 and TRBJ2-2; no firm D call. In germline, CDR1 is SNHLY, CDR2 FYNNEI. Trimming took off 5 bases at V and 4 bases at J, with 8 bases between the two ends. This CDR3 has 13 residues. The DNA for the CDR3 is TGTGCCAGCAGTACAGATTTCACCGGGGAGCTGTTTTTT. Translating gives CASSTDFTGELFF.

The chain couples TRBV18 to TRBJ2-1, with D perhaps matching TRBD1 (6 bases). V shed 6 bases and J shed 0 bases, with 18 bases lying between them. This CDR3 comprises 17 residues. Germline V gene lookup returns CDR1 KGHSH and CDR2 LQKENI. This CDR3 is CASSSTNDRFSYNEQFF. As DNA, the CDR3 is TGTGCCAGCTCTTCAACCAATGACAGGTTCTCCTACAATGAGCAGTTCTTC.

This clone was recorded only once. The CDR3 sequence is CATGQIGAKNIQYF. CDR3 bases: TGTGCCACTGGGCAAATTGGGGCCAAAAACATTCAGTACTTC. The gene calls are TRBV19 and TRBJ2-4; D call uncertain. The length of the CDR3 is 14 residues. The germline V and J ends were trimmed by 10 bases and 1 base, with 14 bases remaining between them. Looked up from germline, CDR1 is LNHDA and CDR2 is SQIVND (reference sequence). Complete variable domain (other parts from reference TRBV19 and TRBJ2-4): DGGITQSPKYLFRKEGQNVTLSCEQNLNHDAMYWYRQDPGQGLRLIYYSQIVNDFQKGDIAEGYSVSREKKESFPLTVTSAQKNPTAFYLCATGQIGAKNIQYFGAGTRLSVL.

This rearrangement joins TRBV15 to TRBJ2-6; 11 bases are shared with TRBD2. V gave up 5 bases and J gave up 3 bases; unmatched junction bases: 3. Germline CDR1 reads LNHNV; CDR2 reads YYDKDF (reference sequence). The CDR3 runs 16 residues. CDR3 residues: CATSHLAGGGANVLTF. CDR3 DNA sequence: TGTGCCACCAGCCACCTAGCGGGGGGTGGGGCCAACGTCCTGACTTTC.

V is TRBV18 and J is TRBJ2-3; the match to TRBD1 covers 7 bases. Per the germline V gene, CDR1 is KGHSH and CDR2 is LQKENI. This CDR3 has 14 residues. The ends lost 6 bases at V and 0 bases at J; junction bases unmatched: 3. CDR3: CASSGTESTDTQYF. The CDR3 region has the DNA TGTGCCAGCTCTGGGACAGAAAGCACAGATACGCAGTATTTT. The full variable domain, rest sourced from reference TRBV18 and TRBJ2-3, is NAGVMQNPRHLVRRRGQEARLRCSPMKGHSHVYWYRQLPEEGLKFMVYLQKENIIDESGMPKERFSAEFPKEGPSILRIQQVVRGDSAAYFCASSGTESTDTQYFGPGTRLTVL.

This sequence joins TRBV19 and TRBJ2-5, with TRBD2 identical over 9 bases. Trimming removed 3 bases from V and 5 bases from J; junction bases left unmatched: 10. Germline V gene sequence: CDR1 LNHDA, CDR2 SQIVND (reference sequence). The CDR3 has 16 amino acids. The CDR3 here is CASSIVLAGNGETQYF. DNA for the CDR3: TGTGCCAGTAGTATCGTCCTAGCGGGGAATGGGGAGACCCAGTACTTC.

The V and J genes are TRBV29-1 and TRBJ2-3; 7 nucleotides agree with TRBD1. This CDR3 is built from 14 residues. The junction had 6 bases not matched to a gene; V was cut back by 4 bases and J by 2 bases. Germline-derived CDR1 and CDR2 are SQVTM and ANQGSEA. CDR3 DNA: TGCAGCGTTGGGACAGGTGGAGACACAGATACGCAGTATTTT. This encodes CSVGTGGDTDTQYF.

V gene TRBV15 combines with J gene TRBJ2-7, with D uncertain. Between the trimmed V and J ends, which lost 0 bases and 6 bases, there was a span of 9 bases. There are 13 residues in the CDR3. In germline, CDR1 is LNHNV, CDR2 YYDKDF (reference sequence). The CDR3 coding sequence is TGTGCCACCAGCAGAGATCCCGGAGCCGAGCAGTACTTC. Protein: CATSRDPGAEQYF. The full variable domain, rest sourced from reference TRBV15 and TRBJ2-7, is DAMVIQNPRYQVTQFGKPVTLSCSQTLNHNVMYWYQQKSSQAPKLLFHYYDKDFNNEADTPDNFQSRRPNTSFCFLDIRSPGLGDTAMYLCATSRDPGAEQYFGPGTRLTVT.